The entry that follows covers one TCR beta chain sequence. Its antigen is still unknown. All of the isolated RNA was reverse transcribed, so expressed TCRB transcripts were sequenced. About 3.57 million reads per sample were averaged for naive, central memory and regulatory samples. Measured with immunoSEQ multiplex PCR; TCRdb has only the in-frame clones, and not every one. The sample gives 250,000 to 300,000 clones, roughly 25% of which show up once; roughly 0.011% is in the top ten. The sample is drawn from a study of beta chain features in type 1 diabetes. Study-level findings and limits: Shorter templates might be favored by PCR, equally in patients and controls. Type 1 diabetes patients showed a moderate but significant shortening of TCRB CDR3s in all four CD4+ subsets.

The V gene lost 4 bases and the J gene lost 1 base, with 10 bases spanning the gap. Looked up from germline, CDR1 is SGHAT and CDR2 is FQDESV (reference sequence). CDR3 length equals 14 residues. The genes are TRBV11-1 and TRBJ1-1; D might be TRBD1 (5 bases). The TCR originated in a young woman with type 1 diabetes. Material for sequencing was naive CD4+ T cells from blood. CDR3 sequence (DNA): TGTGCCAGCAGCTCCAGACAGCCGAACACTGAAGCTTTCTTT. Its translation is CASSSRQPNTEAFF.